This TCR beta chain was profiled in a study of CD8 T cells in ankylosing spondylitis. For TCR beta, libraries came from quantitative 5'-RACE with molecular barcodes. In TCRdb, the 5' RACE reads were re-called with MiXCR into one record per CDR3 protein. Of around 29,000 distinct CDR3 sequences listed, 5.3% are singletons. V gave up 4 bases and J gave up 5 bases, with 4 bases separating them. Looked up from germline, CDR1 is SGDLS and CDR2 is YYNGEE. This CDR3 is 11 amino acids long. Sequencing was performed on blood, either unsorted or a sorted T cell fraction (not recorded which). The chain links TRBV9 to TRBJ2-1; D call uncertain. This TCR was recovered from a female donor with ankylosing spondylitis or in good health (not recorded which). In DNA, the CDR3 is TGTGCCAGCAGCACAAACAATGAGCAGTTCTTC. Translating it yields CASSTNNEQFF.